The source of this T cell receptor (beta chain) is a study of blood T cells in healthy people across ages. A second 7 to 11 cycle PCR used barcoded and J-beta primers. Via MiXCR, TCRdb re-called the 5' RACE reads, giving one row per CDR3 protein. The sample includes 550,000 to 750,000 distinct CDR3 sequences, around a fifth seen only once; the top ten take roughly 3.9%. This clonotype was found many times. CDR1 and CDR2 (germline): MDHEN, SYDVKM. The CDR3 extends over 15 amino acids. The ends were cut back, 1 base at V and 2 bases at J, with 11 bases in the middle. The sequencing input was blood. This clonotype originated in a man between 70 and 80 years old in good health. V gene TRBV28 combines with J gene TRBJ2-5; perhaps TRBD1 as D (5 bases). For the CDR3, the DNA is TGTGCCAGCAGTTTATATTTGACAGCACAAGAGACCCAGTACTTC. It codes for CASSLYLTAQETQYF. Full variable domain (remainder filled in from reference TRBV28 and TRBJ2-5): DVKVTQSSRYLVKRTGEKVFLECVQDMDHENMFWYRQDPGLGLRLIYFSYDVKMKEKGDIPEGYSVSREKKERFSLILESASTNQTSMYLCASSLYLTAQETQYFGPGTRLLVL.